A single sample gave rise to the 22 T cell receptor delta chains below, sequenced in a study of γδ T cells in repeated Plasmodium falciparum infection. TCRdb re-called clones from the multiplex PCR reads via CATT. The table has 53,000 or so delta-chain clones, around 2% seen once. Flow sorting of PBMC yielded separate Vgamma9/Vdelta2+ and Vdelta2-negative gammadelta T cell populations for bulk repertoire analysis. The specimen was gamma-delta T cells from blood. These TCRs come from a pool of human donors (malaria-infected and uninfected, not separated).

This clone was observed a few times. A read error is likely here: a far larger clone is one base away. Other DNA sequences in this specimen translate into the identical CDR3. The V call is TRDV1, the J call TRDJ1; 13 bases fit TRDD3. The J gene is absent in TCRdb and was assigned here via DNA matching to germline. The CDR3 is 21 amino acids. Germline CDR1 reads TSWWSYY; CDR2 reads QGS. Written as DNA, the CDR3 is TGCGCTCTTGGGGAAGGTCAACTATCCGTACTGGGGGATACGTACACCGATAAACTCATCTTT. Its translation: CALGEGQLSVLGDTYTDKLIF.

This clone was observed a handful of times. A read error is the likely source, as a far larger clone sits one nucleotide away. Other DNA variants within this sample encode the same CDR3. V is TRDV1 and J is TRDJ1; 9 positions agree with TRDD3. The J gene comes from matching the DNA to germline here; TCRdb lacks it. The CDR3 consists of 22 residues. The germline V gene encodes CDR1 TSWWSYY and CDR2 QGS. Germline trimming cut 2 bases from V and 0 bases from J; bases unmatched to any gene: 22. This CDR3 reads CALGENQFKYWGTPLYTDKLIF. CDR3 coding DNA: TGTGCTCTTGGGGAAAACCAATTCAAATACTGGGGGACACCTCTGTACACCGATAAACTCATCTTT.

A few counts support this clone. The protein held in TCRdb is that of a much larger clone and does not match this DNA's translation at residue 13, likely because of a read error; the protein shown is translated from the DNA. J is TRDJ1 and V is TRDV1, with 8 bases lining up with TRDD3. The J gene is not listed in TCRdb, so it was assigned here from a DNA match to germline. CDR3 size: 21 residues. Germline V gene lookup returns CDR1 TSWWSYY and CDR2 QGS. J gave up 0 bases and V 5 bases, and 23 bases lay outside the gene matches. This CDR3 reads CALGSPSGFYWGVPYTDKLIF. The CDR3 DNA is TGTGCTCTTGGGTCTCCTTCCGGATTCTACTGGGGGGTCCCTTACACCGATAAACTCATCTTT.

This clone was observed a handful of times. With only one base between it and a far larger clone, this is likely a read error. Additional DNA sequences in this sample encode the identical CDR3. The chain links TRDV1 to TRDJ1; 11 bases are a match to TRDD3. Assignment of the J gene here rests on matching the DNA to germline, because TCRdb gives none. The CDR3 spans 24 residues. CDR1 is TSWWSYY, CDR2 QGS, per germline. The CDR3 is CALGELDASDFPYWGICGTDELIF. The CDR3 nucleotides are TGTGCTCTTGGGGAACTAGATGCATCAGACTTCCCGTACTGGGGGATATGTGGTACCGATGAACTCATCTTT.

A word on this clone: This likely reflects a read error, since a far larger clone is one base away. The sample contains more than one DNA sequence encoding this CDR3. CDR3 loop: CALGEAGGYIVETDKLIF. The CDR3 DNA is TGTGCCCTTGGGGAGGCTGGGGGATACATCGTGGAGACCGATAAACTCATCTTT. The rearrangement links TRDV1 to TRDJ1; TRDD3 aligns across 11 bases. TCRdb offers no J gene call, so here the DNA was matched to germline to obtain one. The CDR3 runs 18 residues. The germline CDR1 and CDR2 sequences are TSWWSYY and QGS.

This clone occurred many times. The protein given by TCRdb reflects a much larger clone and differs at residue 4 from this DNA's translation, likely from a read error; the protein shown is the DNA's translation. The chain is built from TRDV3 and TRDJ1; D tentatively fits TRDD2 or TRDD3 (7 bases each). The V gene lost 0 bases and the J gene lost 1 base, with 24 bases spanning the gap. CDR3 length equals 18 residues. Germline lookup yields CDR1 TVYSNPD and CDR2 GDNSRS (reference sequence). The DNA of the CDR3 is TGTGCCTTTAGGTTTCCTACTAGGCTGGGGGCTCCCACCGATAAACTCATCTTT. Protein product: CAFRFPTRLGAPTDKLIF.

This clone was observed a few times. The TCRdb record carries a much larger clone's protein, which differs from this DNA's translation at residue 17; a read error is the likely cause, and the protein listed here is the DNA translation. The sample contains more than one DNA sequence encoding this CDR3. The V segment is TRDV2, and no J call was made; the DNA was not used to check the table's D call, TRDD3. There are 20 residues in the CDR3. Germline V gene sequence: CDR1 GEAIGNYY, CDR2 EKD. CDR3 coding DNA: TGTGCCTGTGACACCCTCCAACTGGGGGATACGGATTCGTACACCGATAATCTCATCTTT. Amino acids: CACDTLQLGDTDSYTDNLIF.

As concerns this clone: The TCRdb protein, from a much larger clone, departs from this DNA's translation at residue 3, likely by read error; the protein shown derives from the DNA. The rearrangement uses TRDV3 and TRDJ1; D is uncertain. No J gene is reported in TCRdb; it was inferred here by comparing the DNA with germline. The CDR3 spans 13 residues. Per germline, CDR1 TVYSNPD and CDR2 GDNSRS (reference sequence). Trimming took off 4 bases at V and 0 bases at J, with 12 bases between the two ends. CDR3: CASPYSDTDKLIF. The CDR3 bases are TGTGCCTCCCCATACTCGGACACCGATAAACTCATCTTT.

This clone was picked up many times. This likely traces to a read error, being one base from a far larger clone. Other DNA sequences from this sample encode an identical CDR3 as well. The chain's CDR3 is CAQRLRTGGPYTDKLIF. The CDR3 bases are TGTGCTCAAAGGTTAAGGACTGGGGGACCTTACACCGATAAACTCATCTTT. The V and J genes are TRDV3 and TRDJ1; 9 bases are shared with TRDD3. CDR3 length equals 17 residues. CDR1 is TVYSNPD, CDR2 GDNSRS, per germline (reference sequence).

This clone has only a few counts. This likely stems from a read error, as it lies one base from a far larger clone. The same CDR3 can be traced to other DNA sequences in this sample. The genes are TRDV1 and TRDJ1; 11 positions agree with TRDD3. TCRdb leaves out the J gene; it was filled in here by matching the DNA to germline. The germline V gene encodes CDR1 TSWWSYY and CDR2 QGS. CDR3 length: 23 amino acids. The V and J ends lost 0 bases and 1 base, in that order; junction bases with no gene match: 22. Here the CDR3 DNA reads TGTGCTCTTGGGGAACTAAGAGACCTTCCTTCCCACTGGGGGATAAATCCCACCGATAAACTCATCTTT. Translated, it gives CALGELRDLPSHWGINPTDKLIF.

This clone was observed a few times. TCRdb's entry gives the protein of a much larger clone, which mismatches this DNA's translation at residue 10, likely from a read error; the protein reported here is translated from the DNA. The J gene is TRDJ1, the V gene TRDV1; TRDD3 matches at 13 bases. Assignment of the J gene here rests on matching the DNA to germline, because TCRdb gives none. The junction had 27 bases not matched to a gene; V was cut back by 2 bases and J by 3 bases. CDR3 length: 24 amino acids. In germline, CDR1 is TSWWSYY, CDR2 QGS. The CDR3 loop is CALGELGDARNNWGIRDLADKLIF. Here the CDR3 DNA reads TGTGCTCTTGGGGAATTAGGGGATGCGAGAAATAACTGGGGGATACGCGACCTCGCCGATAAACTCATCTTT.

This clone has more than one count but fewer than ten. It differs at one base from a far larger clone, so likely a read error. The identical CDR3 is also encoded by other nucleotide sequences in the sample. This chain connects TRDV1 to TRDJ1; 8 positions agree with TRDD3. No J gene is reported in TCRdb; it was inferred here by comparing the DNA with germline. Germline V gene sequence: CDR1 TSWWSYY, CDR2 QGS. The CDR3 totals 23 residues. Trimming removed 4 bases from V and 5 bases from J; junction bases left unmatched: 33. CDR3 DNA: TGTGCTCTTGGGGTTCCGTCTATTCCATTCCACAGTACTGGGGGGCGAGCCCAGGATAAACTCATCTTT. It encodes CALGVPSIPFHSTGGRAQDKLIF.

This clone is deemed medium-sized. At one boundary the junction diverges from the germline segment, which might be a read error. The identical CDR3 is also encoded by other nucleotide sequences in the sample. The chain links TRAV38-2/DV8 to TRDJ1; D is perhaps TRDD3 (6 bases). CDR3 length: 22 residues. Per germline, CDR1 TSESDYY and CDR2 QEAYKQQN. As DNA, the CDR3 is TGTGCTTATAGAAGCGGTTACGTTCGGGGTGGGGGCCACCTACGGTACACCGATAAACTCATCTTT. This gives the protein CAYRSGYVRGGGHLRYTDKLIF.

This clone showed up many times. TCRdb's listed protein matches a much larger clone and diverges from this DNA's translation at residue 21, likely through a read error; the protein shown comes from the DNA. This chain connects TRDV1 to TRDJ2, with 7 nucleotides matching TRDD3. The CDR3 extends over 24 amino acids. Germline CDR1 reads TSWWSYY; CDR2 reads QGS. The CDR3 is CALGKRLAILFKLLGDMSTARLFF. In DNA form, the CDR3 reads TGTGCTCTTGGGAAGCGTTTGGCAATACTTTTCAAACTCCTTGGGGATATGTCGACAGCACGACTCTTCTTT.

This clone was counted ten times or more. TCRdb's entry gives the protein of a much larger clone, which mismatches this DNA's translation at residue 5, likely from a read error; the protein reported here is translated from the DNA. The chain couples TRDV1 to TRDJ1, with 10 nucleotides matching TRDD3. Germline V lookup: CDR1 TSWWSYY, CDR2 QGS. V gave up 4 bases and J gave up 3 bases; unmatched junction bases: 14. The CDR3 runs 18 residues. The CDR3: CALGARFPYWGISDKLIF. The CDR3, as DNA: TGTGCTCTTGGGGCCCGATTCCCGTACTGGGGGATCTCCGATAAACTCATCTTT.

This clone occurred a few times. The protein in TCRdb stems from a much larger clone and differs at residues 14 and 15 from this DNA's translation, likely a read error; here the protein is translated from the DNA. The V gene is TRDV3, the J gene TRDJ1; TRDD3 agrees at 12 bases. The V and J ends lost 1 base and 3 bases, in that order; junction bases with no gene match: 21. The CDR3 is 20 amino acids. Germline V gene data show CDR1 as TVYSNPD and CDR2 as GDNSRS (reference sequence). CDR3 residues: CAFMIPSYWGIPLTPDKLIF. The CDR3 region has the DNA TGTGCCTTTATGATTCCCTCGTACTGGGGGATACCCTTGACCCCCGATAAACTCATCTTT.

Worth noting for this clone: TCRdb assigns this DNA the protein of a much larger clone, which departs from its translation at residue 13; this likely reflects a read error, and the protein shown comes from translating the DNA. The rearrangement joins TRDV2 to TRDJ1, with 13 bases matching TRDD3. Assignment of the J gene here rests on matching the DNA to germline, because TCRdb gives none. The ends lost 0 bases at V and 0 bases at J; junction bases unmatched: 12. There are 20 residues in the CDR3. The germline gives CDR1 GEAIGNYY, CDR2 EKD. In DNA form, the CDR3 reads TGTGCCTGTGACACCCTCCAACTGGGGGATACGGATTGGTACACCGATAAACTCATCTTT. This encodes CACDTLQLGDTDWYTDKLIF.

This clone was observed a handful of times. TCRdb's protein, taken from a much larger clone, differs from this DNA's translation at residue 6, likely owing to a read error; the protein displayed comes from the DNA. This chain links TRDV1 with TRDJ1, with 11 bases that match TRDD3. This CDR3 is 23 amino acids long. V dropped 1 base and J dropped 11; count of bases not matched to a gene: 33. CDR1 and CDR2 (germline): TSWWSYY, QGS. In DNA form, the CDR3 reads TGTGCTCTTGGGGAACCTAAACGCCCCTCCTTCCTACTTGTCGGGTGGGGGATACGAGGGCTCATCTTT. Translating it yields CALGEPKRPSFLLVGWGIRGLIF.

Details on this clone: This DNA's translation differs at residue 15 from TCRdb's protein, which comes from a much larger clone; a read error is likely, and the protein shown is translated from the DNA. The rearrangement uses TRDV3 and TRDJ1; 11 bases fit TRDD3. The J gene, missing from TCRdb, was assigned here through DNA to germline matching. The CDR3 contains 21 residues. V lost 3 bases, J lost 2 bases, and 26 bases stayed unmatched. Germline V gene sequence: CDR1 TVYSNPD, CDR2 GDNSRS (reference sequence). Written as DNA, the CDR3 is TGTGCCTTCCCGCGGGGCCTTCCCCGGAACTGGGGGATAGTAGTGACCGATAAACTCATCTTT. This sequence encodes CAFPRGLPRNWGIVVTDKLIF.

This clone was picked up a small number of times. Given a far larger clone just one base away, this is likely a sequencing read error. Other nucleotide sequences from this sample produce the same CDR3. The chain combines TRDV1 with TRDJ2; 12 bases are shared with TRDD3. The J gene, absent from TCRdb, was called here by matching the DNA to germline. CDR1 is TSWWSYY and CDR2 is QGS in the germline V gene. The CDR3 contains 20 residues. V gave up 0 bases and J gave up 8 bases; unmatched junction bases: 16. The CDR3 protein is CALGELPFPYWGILEAQLFF. DNA of the CDR3: TGTGCTCTTGGGGAACTACCGTTCCCGTACTGGGGGATACTCGAGGCACAACTCTTCTTT.

The table lists this clone with a few counts. TCRdb has a much larger clone's protein, which differs at residue 6 from the translation of this DNA, likely because of a read error; what is shown is the protein translated from the DNA. The chain links TRDV3 to TRDJ1; D unresolved. TCRdb does not report a J gene; here it was assigned by matching the DNA to germline references. V shed 0 bases and J shed 0 bases, with 14 bases lying between them. The V gene's germline CDR1 is TVYSNPD and CDR2 GDNSRS (reference sequence). This CDR3 has 15 amino acids. CDR3 nucleotides: TGTGCCTTTAGCGCCCCGTGGTGGGACACCGATAAACTCATCTTT. Its translation is CAFSAPWWDTDKLIF. Looking up the rest from reference TRDV3 and TRDJ1 gives the full variable domain: CDKVTQSSPDQTVASGSEVVLLCTYDTVYSNPDLFWYRIRPDYSFQFVFYGDNSRSEGADFTQGRFSVKHILTQKAFHLVISPVRTEDSATYYCAFSAPWWDTDKLIFGKGTRVTVEP.

This clone showed up many times. TCRdb has a much larger clone's protein, which differs at residue 4 from the translation of this DNA, likely because of a read error; what is shown is the protein translated from the DNA. V gene TRDV1 combines with J gene TRDJ1; D call uncertain. Here the J gene was assigned by germline matching of the DNA, as TCRdb has none. Germline V CDR1 and CDR2: TSWWSYY, QGS. The CDR3 runs 13 residues. CDR3 nucleotide sequence: TGTGCTCTTGAGGAACTCTACGTGGGTAAACTCATCTTT. As protein: CALEELYVGKLIF.